This is a list of T cell receptor beta chains from one sample in a study of radiotherapy plus CTLA-4 blockade in lung cancer. The data were produced by immunoSEQ multiplex PCR, yet TCRdb's version contains in-frame clones alone and is incomplete. The sample shows more than 75,000 clones, around 84% of them seen only once. Sample: peripheral blood, taken from a patient treated with radiotherapy plus ipilimumab. These receptors all stem from a human donor with non-small cell lung cancer that progressed on radiotherapy plus ipilimumab. The CDR3 runs from the conserved cysteine through the conserved F or W. The order of the fields is clone size, J gene, D gene, V gene, CDR3 DNA, CDR3 protein. The D gene is left open where the match is weak. The listing skips clone size in some rows; elsewhere it reads once, few, many or a size class.

NA,TRBJ1-1,NA,TRBV5-4,TGTGCCAGCAGCTTGGAAGAGAACACTGAAGCTTTCTTT,CASSLEENTEAFF
NA,TRBJ1-1,NA,TRBV19,TGTGCCAGTCAAACGCCAGGGTACACTGAAGCTTTCTTT,CASQTPGYTEAFF
NA,TRBJ2-7,NA,TRBV4-2,TGTGCCAGCAGCCAAGGTGTGACTACATCCTACGAGCAGTACTTC,CASSQGVTTSYEQYF
once,TRBJ2-7,NA,TRBV2,TGTGCCAGCATGTCGCGGGACCCCCCCTACGAGCAGTACTTC,CASMSRDPPYEQYF
NA,TRBJ1-5,TRBD1,TRBV4-1,TGCGCCAGCAGCCAACTACAGGGGGCTCAGCCCCAGCATTTT,CASSQLQGAQPQHF
once,TRBJ1-2,TRBD1,TRBV5-4,TGTGCCAGCAGCTCCCGACAGGGGGCGCTTGGCTACACCTTC,CASSSRQGALGYTF
once,TRBJ2-7,NA,TRBV19,TGTGCCAGTAGTGGACAGCATAACTCCTACGAGCAGTACTTC,CASSGQHNSYEQYF
NA,TRBJ2-4,TRBD1,TRBV7-9,TGTGCCAGCAGCCCCCCTGGACAGGGGGGAAAGTACTTC,CASSPPGQGGKYF
NA,TRBJ2-5,TRBD2,TRBV7-2,TGTGCCAGCAGCACAGGACTAGCGGCTCAAGAGACCCAGTACTTC,CASSTGLAAQETQYF
NA,TRBJ1-1,NA,TRBV6-5,TGTGCCAGCAGACCCCGGACAGTCTTGAACACTGAAGCTTTCTTT,CASRPRTVLNTEAFF
NA,TRBJ2-4,NA,TRBV6-1,TGTGCCAGCGGTGGGACCGATAGGTGGAAAAACATTCAGTACTTC,CASGGTDRWKNIQYF
NA,TRBJ2-2,TRBD1,TRBV7-9,TGTGCCAGCAGCCACCCCGGGACAGGGAACACCGGGGAGCTGTTTTTT,CASSHPGTGNTGELFF
NA,TRBJ2-1,NA,TRBV28,TGTGCCAGCACCGACTTGATTATGAGAGAGCCCTACAATGAGCAGTTCTTC,CASTDLIMREPYNEQFF
NA,TRBJ2-1,NA,TRBV28,TGTGCCACCAGAGCGGATAACTATAACAATGAGCAGTTCTTC,CATRADNYNNEQFF
NA,TRBJ1-2,TRBD1,TRBV2,TGTGCCAGCAGTCCGACAAACAGGGGTGTGGGCTATGGCTACACCTTC,CASSPTNRGVGYGYTF
once,TRBJ2-3,NA,TRBV2,TGTGCCAGCAGTGAAACTAGGAACACAGATACGCAGTATTTT,CASSETRNTDTQYF
NA,TRBJ1-4,NA,TRBV27,TGTGCCAGCAGCCTTAGGGGTTTAGGGGGGGATGCAACTAATGAAAAACTGTTTTTT,CASSLRGLGGDATNEKLFF
NA,TRBJ2-5,TRBD1,TRBV5-5,TGTGCCAGCAGGGGCCGGACAGGGTTACGAGAGACCCAGTACTTC,CASRGRTGLRETQYF
NA,TRBJ2-5,NA,TRBV7-3,TGTGCCAGCAGCTTGAGTGGGGACCAAGAGACCCAGTACTTC,CASSLSGDQETQYF
NA,TRBJ1-4,TRBD1,TRBV5-1,TGCGCCAGCTGCCACAGGGGGCACGGTGAAAAACTGTTTTTT,CASCHRGHGEKLFF
NA,TRBJ2-2,NA,TRBV7-9,TGTGCCAGCAGCTTGACATCCGGGGAGCTGTTTTTT,CASSLTSGELFF
NA,TRBJ2-3,TRBD2,TRBV19,TGTGCCAGTAGTATAGGATTGCTAGCGGGAGCTGATACGCAGTATTTT,CASSIGLLAGADTQYF
NA,TRBJ2-2,NA,TRBV6-6,TGTGCCAGCAGTGCTCAAAGAGGTACCGGGGAGCTGTTTTTT,CASSAQRGTGELFF